Sequencing of this T cell receptor (beta chain) was carried out in a study of naive and memory T cell subsets. Findings and caveats of the study: This RNA-based method may be sensitive to activation-related transcript changes.

Amplification of ligated cDNA took four PCR rounds with SP2 and nested alpha and beta constant primers. For blood and skin samples, reverse transcription used TCR alpha and beta constant primers. TCRdb re-called the UMI-ligation and nested PCR reads with MiXCR, one entry per CDR3 protein. The sample contains about 25,000 distinct CDR3 sequences, 5% to 5.5% of which appear only once. An oligonucleotide containing a UMI was ligated to the 3' end of TCR cDNA. Whole blood, roughly 2.5 ml, came from adult healthy volunteers. Reverse transcription used DNase-treated unsorted total RNA, aiming for about 1 to 1000 ng. The germline V gene encodes CDR1 LGHNA and CDR2 YSLEER. The length of the CDR3 is 16 residues. The J segment lost 5 bases and the V segment lost 4 bases, leaving 8 bases of the junction unmatched. This clonotype showed up many times. Its antigen is not identified.

Sequencing was performed on blood. The TCR originated in an adult in good health. The chain combines TRBV4-3 with TRBJ2-2, with TRBD2 identical over 9 bases. CDR3: CASSLVAGEVTGELFF. Written as DNA, the CDR3 is TGCGCCAGCAGCCTAGTAGCGGGAGAAGTAACCGGGGAGCTGTTTTTT.